This T cell receptor (beta chain) was obtained from a study of blood T cell repertoires in COVID-19. About the study: Some COVID-19 samples were acute and others convalescent; all came from the United States, Italy and Spain. PBMCs, B-cell-depleted T cells, or T cells provided the cDNA or gDNA that made up the material.

Original processing notes: Amplification from reference gene primers served as the basis for estimated nucleated cell counts. TCRdb's copy holds only in-frame clones and misses some; the assay was immunoSEQ multiplex PCR. For V, J and clone size, that table is used; D and trimming come from the DNA. The sample lists about 230,000 clones, around 80% occurring once. Looked up from germline, CDR1 is SGHRS and CDR2 is YFSETQ. CDR3 length: 16 amino acids. The V segment lost 0 bases and the J segment 0 bases; nucleotides outside the gene matches: 4. Sequenced sample: peripheral blood. The chain joins TRBV5-1 to TRBJ2-3, with 7 bases fitting TRBD2. This sequence was found in a man aged 35-49 years with acute or convalescent COVID-19. CDR3 amino acids: CASSLARGSSTDTQYF. In DNA form, the CDR3 reads TGCGCCAGCAGCTTGGCACGCGGGAGTAGCACAGATACGCAGTATTTT.